Each of the 24 T cell receptor beta chains below was sequenced from the same sample in a study of blood T cells in healthy people across ages. It was with a sample-barcoded 5' primer and a J-beta primer mix that a second PCR of roughly 7 to 12 cycles was run. A single record per CDR3 protein comes from TCRdb applying MiXCR to the 5' RACE reads. The sample includes some 1.5 million distinct CDR3 sequences, 28% of them seen just once. Sequencing was performed on blood. The receptor source for this set is a woman in her 30s in good health.

This clonotype showed up just a few times. V and J are TRBV7-9 and TRBJ2-2; possible D gene TRBD2, 6 bases. Germline V gives CDR1 SEHNR, CDR2 FQNEAQ (reference sequence). The CDR3 has 15 residues. The V gene lost 8 bases and the J gene lost 7 bases, with 20 bases spanning the gap. DNA for the CDR3: TGTGCCAGCTCCTCGGGAGTCAGAGCACACGGGGAGCTGTTTTTT. It translates to CASSSGVRAHGELFF.

The sample holds a few counts of this clonotype. The J gene is TRBJ2-4, the V gene TRBV6-5, with TRBD2 matching 7 bases. The length of the CDR3 is 14 residues. Germline V gene lookup returns CDR1 MNHEY and CDR2 SVGAGI. Trimming removed 6 bases from V and 3 bases from J; junction bases left unmatched: 5. In DNA form, the CDR3 reads TGTGCCAGCAGGGGGCCGGGAGGCAAAAACATTCAGTACTTC. This translates into CASRGPGGKNIQYF.

This clonotype was counted at least ten times. The rearrangement uses TRBV5-1 and TRBJ2-7; D may be TRBD2 (6 bases). CDR1 SGHRS and CDR2 YFSETQ come from the germline V gene. V was shortened by 4 bases and J by 5 bases, with 16 bases between the two germline ends. This CDR3 is built from 14 residues. The CDR3 sequence: CASSQPGLVHEQYF. In nucleotides, the CDR3 is TGCGCCAGCAGCCAACCGGGACTCGTCCACGAGCAGTACTTC.

This clonotype was detected only a few times. This rearrangement joins TRBV7-9 to TRBJ2-7, with 10 bases fitting TRBD2. V shed 1 base and J 2 bases; nucleotides not matched to a gene: 8. CDR3 size: 17 residues. Per germline, CDR1 SEHNR and CDR2 FQNEAQ (reference sequence). In DNA form, the CDR3 reads TGTGCCAGCAGCTTAGAGGCTAGCGGGAGCGGCACCTACGAGCAGTACTTC. Amino acids: CASSLEASGSGTYEQYF.

The gene calls are TRBV7-9 and TRBJ2-7; 12 nucleotides agree with TRBD2. With the DNA end fitting TRBJ2-5 better, the J assignment may be wrong. The CDR3 totals 16 residues. The V gene's germline CDR1 is SEHNR and CDR2 FQNEAQ (reference sequence). CDR3 nucleotides: TGTGCCAGCAGCGTATCCGGGACTAGCGGGCGGGAGACCCAGTACTTC. Amino acids: CASSVSGTSGRETQYF.

This clonotype was seen ten or more times. V usage is TRBV6-1 and J usage is TRBJ2-7; a weak D match, TRBD1 (6 bases). CDR3 length equals 12 residues. V was cut by 6 bases and J by 7 bases, with 13 bases left in between. CDR1 and CDR2 (germline): MNHNS, SASEGT. The CDR3 is CASRDGQGEQYF. CDR3 sequence (DNA): TGTGCCAGCAGGGATGGCCAGGGGGAGCAGTACTTC.

This clonotype was recorded only once. This may arise from a read error, as a much more abundant clone is one base away. V and J are TRBV7-9 and TRBJ2-7; TRBD1 matches at 7 bases. J gave up 10 bases and V 6 bases, and 15 bases lay outside the gene matches. Germline lookup yields CDR1 SEHNR and CDR2 FQNEAQ (reference sequence). The CDR3 runs 14 residues. DNA for the CDR3: TGTGCCAGCAGGCGTATGGGGGACAGTCTGGAACAGTACTTC. It is translated as CASRRMGDSLEQYF.

This clonotype appeared a few times. The genes are TRBV7-6 and TRBJ2-1, with unresolved D. The V end lost 5 bases, the J end lost 0 bases, and 14 bases lay between the germline ends. CDR3 length: 16 residues. Germline lookup yields CDR1 SGHVS and CDR2 FNYEAQ. Here the CDR3 DNA reads TGTGCCAGCAGCGCTCGGGCCTCCGGCTCCTACAATGAGCAGTTCTTC. It specifies CASSARASGSYNEQFF.

About this clonotype itself: A read error is possible here, since a much larger clone lies one base away. The chain employs TRBV7-2 and TRBJ2-5; tentatively, D is TRBD1 (5 bases). The germline gives CDR1 SGHTA, CDR2 FQGNSA. The CDR3 runs 15 residues. V was cut by 1 base and J by 11 bases, with 20 bases left in between. The CDR3 region has the DNA TGTGCCAGCAGCTTAGAGTTGAGAAGGGGTTATGAGCAGTACTTC. As protein: CASSLELRRGYEQYF.

The chain combines TRBV30 with TRBJ1-1; 7 bases map to TRBD1. Germline V gives CDR1 GTSNPN, CDR2 SVGIG (reference sequence). The CDR3 is 14 residues long. With V trimmed by 3 bases and J by 3 bases, 7 bases remained unmatched. This chain's CDR3 is CAWRRTGEDTEAFF. In DNA form, the CDR3 reads TGTGCCTGGAGAAGGACAGGAGAGGACACTGAAGCTTTCTTT.

In its sample, this clonotype was seen a few times. V and J are TRBV7-9 and TRBJ2-7, with TRBD1 as a possible D gene (5 bases). This CDR3 spans 13 amino acids. From germline, CDR1 is SEHNR and CDR2 FQNEAQ (reference sequence). With 7 bases removed from V and 2 bases from J, the gap between germline ends came to 12 bases. CDR3 loop: CASNYGQAYEQYF. The DNA of the CDR3 is TGTGCCAGCAACTATGGACAAGCCTACGAGCAGTACTTC.

A remark on this clonotype: At one end the junction does not follow the germline gene, possibly because of a read error. The chain recombines TRBV7-3 with TRBJ2-1; TRBD1 might be the D (5 bases). Germline loops: CDR1 SGHTA, CDR2 FQGTGA. The CDR3 covers 15 residues. Here the CDR3 reads CAGSFGRASYNEQFF. The CDR3 nucleotides are TGTGCCGGCAGCTTTGGCAGGGCCTCCTACAATGAGCAGTTCTTC.

Notes on this clonotype: An end of the junction differs from the germline gene, which may be a read error. The rearrangement links TRBV5-1 to TRBJ2-1; 11 bases map to TRBD2. This CDR3 is 15 amino acids long. Germline loops: CDR1 SGHRS, CDR2 YFSETQ. The CDR3 spells CASSFTSGGYNEQLF. DNA for the CDR3: TGCGCCAGCAGCTTTACTAGCGGGGGTTACAATGAGCAGCTCTTC.

Many counts were recorded for this clonotype. The chain joins TRBV12-3 or TRBV12-4 to TRBJ1-2, with D possibly being TRBD1 (5 bases). V gave up 4 bases and J gave up 1 base, with 10 bases separating them. The CDR3 has 14 amino acids. The CDR3 DNA reads TGTGCCAGCAGTTCCCAACAGGTTAACTATGGCTACACCTTC. It is translated as CASSSQQVNYGYTF.

This clonotype was seen more than once but under ten times. The rearrangement links TRBV20-1 to TRBJ2-1; 8 bases are shared with TRBD2. The trim removed 6 bases at V and 5 bases at J, leaving 9 bases unmatched. CDR1 DFQATT and CDR2 SNEGSKA come from the germline V gene (reference sequence). The CDR3 runs to 14 residues. The CDR3 nucleotides read TGCAGTGCCAGCCGGGGGGGGATAAACAATGAGCAGTTCTTC. Translated: CSASRGGINNEQFF.

The chain recombines TRBV5-1 with TRBJ2-1, with D unclear. V dropped 6 bases and J dropped 7 bases, with 17 bases sitting between them. This CDR3 region has 14 residues. Per germline, CDR1 SGHRS and CDR2 YFSETQ. The CDR3 bases are TGCGCCAGCACCCCGAGGCAGGAATCTAATGAGCAGTTCTTC. This translates into CASTPRQESNEQFF.

V usage is TRBV29-1 and J usage is TRBJ2-4; no reliable D call. V gave up 3 bases and J gave up 0 bases, with 18 bases separating them. CDR3 length: 17 amino acids. The germline V gene encodes CDR1 SQVTM and CDR2 ANQGSEA. For the CDR3, the DNA is TGCAGCGTTGACGGCCCAAACGAGGATTTAGCCAAAAACATTCAGTACTTC. This sequence encodes CSVDGPNEDLAKNIQYF. Looking up the rest from reference TRBV29-1 and TRBJ2-4 gives the full variable domain: SAVISQKPSRDICQRGTSLTIQCQVDSQVTMMFWYRQQPGQSLTLIATANQGSEATYESGFVIDKFPISRPNLTFSTLTVSNMSPEDSSIYLCSVDGPNEDLAKNIQYFGAGTRLSVL.

This clonotype came up a few times. This may come from a read error, since a much larger clone is one base off. The gene calls are TRBV29-1 and TRBJ1-4; D is perhaps TRBD1 (6 bases). The CDR3 extends over 15 amino acids. Per the germline V gene, CDR1 is SQVTM and CDR2 is ANQGSEA. V lost 6 bases to trimming and J lost 8 bases, with 22 bases between them. The DNA of the CDR3 is TGCAGCGTCGGCTCGGGGGGCAGGGCGGTGGAAAAACTGTTTTTT. As protein: CSVGSGGRAVEKLFF. The full variable domain, its missing parts supplied by reference TRBV29-1 and TRBJ1-4, is SAVISQKPSRDICQRGTSLTIQCQVDSQVTMMFWYRQQPGQSLTLIATANQGSEATYESGFVIDKFPISRPNLTFSTLTVSNMSPEDSSIYLCSVGSGGRAVEKLFFGSGTQLSVL.

On this clonotype itself: The germline gene is not matched at one end of the junction; a read error may be the cause. The chain combines TRBV24-1 with TRBJ2-2; a possible D gene is TRBD2 (6 bases). The CDR3 extends over 15 amino acids. CDR1 and CDR2 from the germline V gene are KGHDR and SFDVKD. The CDR3 here is CATSDSVVAAGGLFF. CDR3 bases: TGTGCCACCAGTGACTCAGTGGTTGCGGCCGGGGGGCTGTTTTTT.

V is TRBV21-1 and J is TRBJ2-7; the D call TRBD1 from the table was never checked on the DNA. TRBV21-1 is tagged as a pseudogene. This CDR3 has 15 amino acids. CDR3 protein: CASKIKRDLPYEQYF. CDR3 bases: TGTGCCAGCAAGATCAAACGGGACCTACCCTACGAGCAGTACTTC.

In its sample, this clonotype was seen many times. The rearrangement uses TRBV5-1 and TRBJ2-1; D gene unclear. The germline V gene has CDR1 SGHRS and CDR2 YFSETQ. Trimming stripped 3 bases from V and 9 bases from J, with 13 bases between. This CDR3 is built from 13 residues. The CDR3 nucleotides are TGCGCCAGCAGCTCGCAGCTAGTTGGTGAGCAGTTCTTC. Amino acids: CASSSQLVGEQFF.

A remark on this clonotype: At one of its ends the junction is not consistent with the germline gene, which may arise from a read error. In DNA form, the CDR3 reads TGCGCCAGCAGCCAGTTCCCCGGGTCCGTCATAGAAAAACGGTTTTTT. This sequence encodes CASSQFPGSVIEKRFF. This chain connects TRBV4-1 to TRBJ1-4; D unclear. This CDR3 region has 16 residues. Per the germline V gene, CDR1 is MGHRA and CDR2 is YSYEKL.

This sequence joins TRBV28 and TRBJ2-5; 7 positions match TRBD2. Germline V gives CDR1 MDHEN, CDR2 SYDVKM. Losses at the gene ends were 5 bases for V and 4 bases for J; bases not matched to a gene: 7. This CDR3 has 14 amino acids. In DNA form, the CDR3 reads TGTGCCAGCAGTACTGCGCGGGGGTTAGAGACCCAGTACTTC. Protein product: CASSTARGLETQYF.

In this sample, this clonotype turned up a few times. The chain links TRBV19 to TRBJ2-7; either TRBD1 or TRBD2 may fit D (6 bases each). Germline lookup yields CDR1 LNHDA and CDR2 SQIVND (reference sequence). There are 14 residues in the CDR3. V lost 7 bases to trimming and J lost 6 bases, with 19 bases between them. The CDR3 nucleotides are TGTGCCAGTACATATGGTACCGGAGGGGGCGAGCAGTACTTC. Its translation is CASTYGTGGGEQYF.